This entry lists 16 T cell receptor beta chains sequenced from one sample in a study of patients and donors after allogeneic stem cell transplantation. Each CDR3 protein is one row after TCRdb ran MiXCR on the RT-PCR reads. In the table there are roughly 30,000 distinct CDR3 sequences, about 6.5% of which are singletons. Sequencing was carried out using blood, either unsorted or a sorted T cell fraction (not recorded which). All receptors derive from a human donor who was either an allogeneic HSCT recipient or a stem cell or donor lymphocyte infusion donor (not recorded which). It is not recorded whose cells these are; they may come from a transplant donor.

This clonotype was seen at least ten times. V is TRBV6-2 or TRBV6-3 and J is TRBJ2-1, with 8 nucleotides matching TRBD2. The CDR3 is 13 residues long. The germline V gene has CDR1 MNHEY and CDR2 SVGEGT. Trimming took 0 bases from V and 12 from J; bases not matched to a gene: 4. The CDR3: CASSYSPLAGQFF. CDR3 in DNA: TGTGCCAGCAGTTACTCCCCTCTAGCGGGGCAGTTCTTC.

The chain joins TRBV6-2 or TRBV6-3 to TRBJ2-1; D possibly corresponds to TRBD2 (6 bases). Trimming cost V 4 bases and J 9 bases, with 10 bases left between them. There are 12 residues in the CDR3. Germline V gene sequence: CDR1 MNHEY, CDR2 SVGEGT. CDR3 region: CASSLGDFEQFF. The CDR3 nucleotides read TGTGCCAGCAGTTTGGGGGACTTTGAGCAGTTCTTC.

This chain uses TRBV30 with TRBJ2-7, with 9 positions matching TRBD1. This CDR3 is built from 15 residues. Germline-derived CDR1 and CDR2 are GTSNPN and SVGIG (reference sequence). Unmatched junction bases numbered 6, after V lost 0 bases and J lost 3 bases. The CDR3 DNA reads TGTGCCTGGAGTGTAGGACAGGGGCTTTTCTACGAGCAGTACTTC. It translates to CAWSVGQGLFYEQYF.

The chain couples TRBV5-4 to TRBJ2-7; D ambiguous. Looked up from germline, CDR1 is SGHNT and CDR2 is YYREEE (reference sequence). Trimming removed 5 bases from V and 9 bases from J, with 15 bases in between. The CDR3 loop spans 12 amino acids. This CDR3 reads CASSLGLGVQYF. Written as DNA, the CDR3 is TGTGCCAGCAGTCTGGGGTTAGGCGTGCAGTACTTC. Full variable domain (outside the CDR3, taken from reference TRBV5-4 and TRBJ2-7): ETGVTQSPTHLIKTRGQQVTLRCSSQSGHNTVSWYQQALGQGPQFIFQYYREEENGRGNFPPRFSGLQFPNYSSELNVNALELDDSALYLCASSLGLGVQYFGPGTRLTVT.

This clonotype was observed at least ten times. The chain uses TRBV12-3 or TRBV12-4 and TRBJ2-7; 14 bases agree with TRBD2. The CDR3 has 14 amino acids. Trimming cost V 6 bases and J 7 bases; bases outside gene matches: 5. The DNA for the CDR3 is TGTGCCAGCAGAGAAGGACTAGCGGGAGGTGAGCAGTACTTC. Translation gives CASREGLAGGEQYF.

Ten or more counts support this clonotype. V gene TRBV24-1 combines with J gene TRBJ2-3, with 11 bases fitting TRBD1. Losses at the gene ends were 4 bases for V and 4 bases for J; bases not matched to a gene: 6. The germline V gene encodes CDR1 KGHDR and CDR2 SFDVKD. The length of the CDR3 is 16 residues. The CDR3 protein is CATSEPGQGASDTQYF. The CDR3, as DNA: TGTGCCACCAGTGAACCCGGACAGGGGGCGTCAGATACGCAGTATTTT.

About this clonotype: Being one base from a much bigger clone, this may be a read error. V gene TRBV10-3 combines with J gene TRBJ2-1; 15 positions match TRBD2. Germline loops: CDR1 ENHRY, CDR2 SYGVKD. This CDR3 region has 14 residues. With 7 bases clipped from V and 9 bases from J, the junction kept 4 bases outside the gene matches. This CDR3 is CAINSGLAGGEQFF. CDR3 nucleotide sequence: TGTGCCATCAACTCGGGACTAGCGGGAGGTGAGCAGTTCTTC.

This clonotype was detected a few times. V is TRBV18 and J is TRBJ1-2, with 10 bases matching TRBD1. The CDR3 loop spans 17 amino acids. The germline gives CDR1 KGHSH, CDR2 LQKENI. Trimming at V came to 3 bases and at J to 0 bases, leaving 7 bases not matched to a gene. The CDR3 loop reads CASSPRDRGRANYGYTF. The CDR3 DNA follows: TGTGCCAGCTCACCCCGGGACAGGGGACGAGCTAACTATGGCTACACCTTC.

The chain uses TRBV9 and TRBJ2-5, with 11 bases matching TRBD1. The CDR3 loop spans 16 amino acids. Germline V gene data show CDR1 as SGDLS and CDR2 as YYNGEE. With 3 bases clipped from V and 4 bases from J, the junction kept 8 bases outside the gene matches. The CDR3 protein is CASSEWGTGGTETQYF. The DNA of the CDR3 is TGTGCCAGCAGCGAATGGGGGACAGGGGGAACAGAGACCCAGTACTTC.

This clonotype was observed at least ten times. The chain joins TRBV28 to TRBJ2-4, with unresolved D. Trimming pared 5 bases from V and 3 bases from J, leaving 20 bases between. CDR3 length: 17 residues. The germline CDR1 and CDR2 sequences are MDHEN and SYDVKM. The CDR3 DNA reads as TGTGCCAGCAGTCCATCCATAGGCAATGGCTTCAAAAACATTCAGTACTTC. Amino acid sequence: CASSPSIGNGFKNIQYF.

The chain employs TRBV24-1 and TRBJ2-3; 7 bases match TRBD1. V was clipped by 4 bases and J by 2 bases; unmatched bases: 11. The CDR3 is 17 residues long. The germline gives CDR1 KGHDR, CDR2 SFDVKD. The CDR3 loop reads CATSDGRDSYFTDTQYF. The CDR3 DNA reads as TGTGCCACCAGTGACGGCCGGGACAGTTATTTCACAGATACGCAGTATTTT.

CDR3 residues: CASSQGSGELFF. The CDR3 region has the DNA TGTGCCAGCAGCCAAGGTTCCGGGGAGCTGTTTTTT. The rearrangement joins TRBV3-1 to TRBJ2-2; D unclear. The ends were cut back, 1 base at V and 6 bases at J, with 3 bases in the middle. This CDR3 contains 12 residues. CDR1 is LGHDT, CDR2 YNNKEL, per germline (reference sequence).

The table lists this clonotype with many counts. The chain has TRBV28 and TRBJ1-2, with TRBD1 as a possible D gene (6 bases). The CDR3 runs 13 residues. Germline values: CDR1 MDHEN, CDR2 SYDVKM. Trimming removed 3 bases at V and 7 bases at J, with 12 bases between. Here the CDR3 DNA reads TGTGCCAGCAGTTTGACAGGACTTCTTGGCTACACCTTC. It encodes CASSLTGLLGYTF.

There are many counts of this clonotype. V is TRBV4-2 and J is TRBJ2-7, with 9 bases identical to TRBD2. The CDR3 sequence is 17 residues long. Germline V lookup: CDR1 LGHNA, CDR2 YNFKEQ. Trimming cost V 1 base and J 0 bases; bases outside gene matches: 7. DNA for the CDR3: TGTGCCAGCAGCCAAGGACTAGCGGAGACTTTCTCCTACGAGCAGTACTTC. Translating it yields CASSQGLAETFSYEQYF.

The chain joins TRBV5-1 to TRBJ2-3; no definite D call. This CDR3 has 12 amino acids. V lost 0 bases and J lost 9, with 8 bases in between. Germline CDR1 is SGHRS and CDR2 is YFSETQ. The CDR3 DNA is TGCGCCAGCAGCTTGGTTGGTGGAACGCAGTATTTT. This translates into CASSLVGGTQYF.

The chain employs TRBV19 and TRBJ2-1; TRBD1 matches 8 bases. V was pared by 7 bases and J by 7 bases, with 9 bases of the junction left unmatched. The CDR3 loop spans 14 amino acids. Germline CDR1 reads LNHDA; CDR2 reads SQIVND (reference sequence). In DNA, the CDR3 is TGTGCCAGTAAGACGGCAGGGGGCGGGAATGAGCAGTTCTTC. Its translation is CASKTAGGGNEQFF. The full variable domain, with the rest looked up from reference TRBV19 and TRBJ2-1, is DGGITQSPKYLFRKEGQNVTLSCEQNLNHDAMYWYRQDPGQGLRLIYYSQIVNDFQKGDIAEGYSVSREKKESFPLTVTSAQKNPTAFYLCASKTAGGGNEQFFGPGTRLTVL.